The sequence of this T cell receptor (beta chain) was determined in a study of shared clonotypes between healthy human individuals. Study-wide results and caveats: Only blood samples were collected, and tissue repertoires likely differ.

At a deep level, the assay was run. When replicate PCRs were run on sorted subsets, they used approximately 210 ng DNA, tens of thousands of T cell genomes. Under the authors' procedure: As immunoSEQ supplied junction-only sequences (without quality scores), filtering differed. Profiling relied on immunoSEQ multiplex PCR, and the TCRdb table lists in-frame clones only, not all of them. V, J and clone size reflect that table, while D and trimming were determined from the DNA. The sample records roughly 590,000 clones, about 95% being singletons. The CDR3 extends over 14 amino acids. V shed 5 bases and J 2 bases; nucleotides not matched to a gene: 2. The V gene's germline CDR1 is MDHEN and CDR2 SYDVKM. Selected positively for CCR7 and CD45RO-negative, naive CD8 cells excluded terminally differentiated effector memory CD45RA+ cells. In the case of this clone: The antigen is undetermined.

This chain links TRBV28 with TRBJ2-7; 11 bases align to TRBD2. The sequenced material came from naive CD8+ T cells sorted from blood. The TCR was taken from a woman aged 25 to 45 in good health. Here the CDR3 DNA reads TGTGCCAGCAGTCCGACTAGCGGGGCCTACGAGCAGTACTTC. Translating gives CASSPTSGAYEQYF.